Listed below are T cell receptor beta chains from one sample, sequenced in a study of Ad26.COV2.S vaccination and SARS-CoV-2 variants. Profiled with immunoSEQ multiplex PCR; TCRdb holds only in-frame clones, not every one. The sample includes roughly 300,000 clones, about 87% seen only once; the top ten take 5.5% to 7%. The source material was peripheral blood, sampled in a trial of Ad26.COV2.S vaccine versus placebo. The receptors derive from a person aged 18-60 years who received the Ad26.COV2.S COVID-19 vaccine or a placebo. Both conserved end residues are part of each CDR3. Each record gives: CDR3 length, D gene, clone size, V gene, J gene, CDR3 DNA, CDR3 protein. A D gene is named only where the DNA matches it firmly. The size entry is marked missing in some rows and otherwise reads once, few, many or a size class.

>16|-|few|TRBV4-1|TRBJ1-1
TGCGCCAGCAGCACGCCAACATTCAGGGGGAACACTGAAGCTTTCTTT
CASSTPTFRGNTEAFF
>13|-|-|TRBV9|TRBJ2-2
TGTGCCAGCAGCGTAAATTACTTCGGGGAGCTGTTTTTT
CASSVNYFGELFF
>13|TRBD1|once|TRBV28|TRBJ1-1
TGTGCCAGCGGACAGGGGGAGGGCACTGAAGCTTTCTTT
CASGQGEGTEAFF
>13|TRBD1|-|TRBV6-5|TRBJ1-2
TGTGCCAGCAGCTCGGGACAGGGAAATGGCTACACCTTC
CASSSGQGNGYTF
>16|TRBD1|-|TRBV28|TRBJ1-2
TGTGCCAGCAGTCACCCAACCGGGACAGGGTACTATGGCTACACCTTC
CASSHPTGTGYYGYTF
>13|-|-|TRBV11-3|TRBJ2-1
TGTGCCAGCAGCTTAGATCGTCTAAACGAGCAGTTCTTC
CASSLDRLNEQFF
>13|-|once|TRBV11-3|TRBJ2-2
TGTGCCAGCGGCCCCGGGGTCCCCGGGGAGCTGTTTTTT
CASGPGVPGELFF
>12|-|-|TRBV5-8|TRBJ2-1
TGTGCCAGCAGATGGGAGGAGGCTGAGCAGTTCTTC
CASRWEEAEQFF
>15|-|-|TRBV25-1|TRBJ2-6
TGTGCCAGCAGTGATTACGGGACTGGGGCCAACGTCCTGACTTTC
CASSDYGTGANVLTF
>16|-|-|TRBV9|TRBJ1-4
TGTGCCAGCAGCCCCCCGGACAGATCAACTAATGAAAAACTGTTTTTT
CASSPPDRSTNEKLFF
>17|-|-|TRBV5-1|TRBJ1-5
TGCGCCAGCAGCTTGGAGGGGGGGCTTAGTGGCAATCAGCCCCAGCATTTT
CASSLEGGLSGNQPQHF
>14|TRBD1|-|TRBV6-6|TRBJ1-2
TGTGCCAGCAGTTTTTCCGGGACAGACTATGGCTACACCTTC
CASSFSGTDYGYTF
>12|-|few|TRBV27|TRBJ1-1
TGTGCCAGCAGGACGGGGTCCACTGAAGCTTTCTTT
CASRTGSTEAFF
>15|TRBD1|medium-sized|TRBV6-2/TRBV6-3|TRBJ2-7
TGTGCCAGCAGCGACGGACAGGGGCGTTCCTACGAGCAGTACTTC
CASSDGQGRSYEQYF
>14|-|-|TRBV5-1|TRBJ1-1
TGCGCCAGCAGTACTGCCAGGGGAAACACTGAAGCTTTCTTT
CASSTARGNTEAFF
>17|TRBD1|once|TRBV11-3|TRBJ2-2
TGTGCCAGCAGCTTAGACGCCCGACAGGGGGACACCGGGGAGCTGTTTTTT
CASSLDARQGDTGELFF
>14|TRBD2|-|TRBV28|TRBJ2-7
TGTGCCAGCAGAGGGACTAGCGGTACCTACGAGCAGTACTTC
CASRGTSGTYEQYF
>13|-|-|TRBV27|TRBJ2-1
TGTGCCAGCAGTTTCGGTCAAGGTTATGAGCAGTTCTTC
CASSFGQGYEQFF
>14|TRBD1|-|TRBV2|TRBJ2-3
TGTGCCAGCGGTAAACAGGGGCTCACAGATACGCAGTATTTT
CASGKQGLTDTQYF
>15|-|-|TRBV28|TRBJ1-3
TGTGCCAGCAGGGGGCCGACGGAATCTGGAAACACCATATATTTT
CASRGPTESGNTIYF
>12|-|-|TRBV5-8|TRBJ1-3
TGTGCCACACAGGGTGCTGGAAACACCATATATTTT
CATQGAGNTIYF
>15|-|-|TRBV19|TRBJ2-6
TGTGCCAGTAGTATACAGGGAGCTGGGGCCAACGTCCTGACTTTC
CASSIQGAGANVLTF
>15|TRBD2|-|TRBV30|TRBJ2-7
TGTGCCTGGAGTCCATATAGCGGGATAGCCTACGAGCAGTACTTC
CAWSPYSGIAYEQYF
>16|TRBD1|-|TRBV27|TRBJ2-2
TGTGCCAGCAGATTAGTCACCGGGACAGGGGCCGGGGAGCTGTTTTTT
CASRLVTGTGAGELFF
>16|TRBD1|-|TRBV5-6|TRBJ2-7
TGTGCCAGCAGCTTTTACAGGGGTCGGGCCCTAAACGAGCAGTACTTC
CASSFYRGRALNEQYF
>15|TRBD2|-|TRBV27|TRBJ2-7
TGTGCCAGCAGCCGACTAGCGGGAGTGGCTTACGAGCAGTACTTC
CASSRLAGVAYEQYF
>15|TRBD1|-|TRBV10-3|TRBJ1-6
TGTGCCATCAGCCACGGACAGGGAAGGGGATCACCCCTCCACTTT
CAISHGQGRGSPLHF
>15|TRBD1|-|TRBV6-2/TRBV6-3|TRBJ2-7
TGTGCCAGCAGTTGGACAGGGGGCCAGTCCTACGAGCAGTACTTC
CASSWTGGQSYEQYF
>13|-|-|TRBV9|TRBJ2-7
TGTGCCAGCAGCGTAGGGACACTGGGCGAGCAGTACTTC
CASSVGTLGEQYF
>15|-|-|TRBV19|TRBJ1-1
TGTGCCAGTCGTCCGGACCGGGAAAGGGAGACTGAAGCTTTCTTT
CASRPDRERETEAFF
>18|TRBD2|-|TRBV3-1/TRBV3-2|TRBJ2-1
TGTGCCAGCAGCCAAGATAGAGCGGGGGGTTATACCTACAATGAGCAGTTCTTC
CASSQDRAGGYTYNEQFF
>15|-|-|TRBV6-5|TRBJ2-7
TGTGCCAGCAGTAAATCGTTAGCGGCGGGTAACGAGCAGTACTTC
CASSKSLAAGNEQYF
>13|-|-|TRBV3-1/TRBV3-2|TRBJ1-5
TGTGCCAGCAGCCAAGATTTGGTTCAGCCCCAGCATTTT
CASSQDLVQPQHF
>16|TRBD2|-|TRBV28|TRBJ2-7
TGTGCCAGCAGTTCCTGGACTAGCGGGTACTCCTACGAGCAGTACTTC
CASSSWTSGYSYEQYF
>16|-|-|TRBV5-1|TRBJ1-4
TGCGCCAGCAGCTTGGCTGGGGGGCGGAGTGGTGAAAAACTGTTTTTT
CASSLAGGRSGEKLFF
>13|-|-|TRBV9|TRBJ1-5
TGTGCCAGCAGTGCCGCTGTAAGGTTGCCCCAGCATTTT
CASSAAVRLPQHF
>14|-|-|TRBV5-1|TRBJ2-1
TGCGCCAGCAGCTTGGGCTCGGGGACCAATGAGCAGTTCTTC
CASSLGSGTNEQFF
>13|-|-|TRBV7-2|TRBJ1-2
TGTGCCAGCCGTCTCGACAGCTACTATGGCTACACCTTC
CASRLDSYYGYTF
>11|-|-|TRBV7-2|TRBJ2-5
TGTGCCAGCAGCTTAAAGGAGACCCAGTACTTC
CASSLKETQYF
>16|-|-|TRBV4-2|TRBJ2-1
TGTGCCAGCAGCCTTACGCAGGGTAGTCGGGACAATGAGCAGTTCTTC
CASSLTQGSRDNEQFF
>15|-|-|TRBV11-2|TRBJ2-7
TGTGCCAGCAGCCCCTACTCCCCAAGAGACTACGAGCAGTACTTC
CASSPYSPRDYEQYF
>14|-|-|TRBV6-5|TRBJ2-6
TGTGCCAGCAGTTACTTTTCTGGGGCCAACGTCCTGACTTTC
CASSYFSGANVLTF